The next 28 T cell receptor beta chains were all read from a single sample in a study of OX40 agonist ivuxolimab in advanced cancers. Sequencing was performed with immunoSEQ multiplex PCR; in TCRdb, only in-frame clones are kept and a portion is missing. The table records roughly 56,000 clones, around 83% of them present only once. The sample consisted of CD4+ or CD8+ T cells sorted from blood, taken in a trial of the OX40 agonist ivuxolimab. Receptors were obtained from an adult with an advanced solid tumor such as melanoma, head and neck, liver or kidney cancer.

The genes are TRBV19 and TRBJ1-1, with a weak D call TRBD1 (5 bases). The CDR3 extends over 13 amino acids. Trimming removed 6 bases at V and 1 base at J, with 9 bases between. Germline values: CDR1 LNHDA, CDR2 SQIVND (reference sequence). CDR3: CASRRDRNTEAFF. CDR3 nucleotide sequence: TGTGCCAGTAGACGAGACAGGAACACTGAAGCTTTCTTT.

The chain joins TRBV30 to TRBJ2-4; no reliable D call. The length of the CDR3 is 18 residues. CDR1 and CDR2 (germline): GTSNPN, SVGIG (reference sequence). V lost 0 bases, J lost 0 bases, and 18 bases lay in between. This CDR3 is CAWSVFRWDTLAKNIQYF. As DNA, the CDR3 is TGTGCCTGGAGTGTATTCCGTTGGGATACTCTAGCCAAAAACATTCAGTACTTC.

CDR3 bases: TGTGCCAGCAGCCACAGGACACCGGGCCTGAATGAGCAGTTCTTC. Its translation is CASSHRTPGLNEQFF. The chain uses TRBV14 and TRBJ2-1, with TRBD1 as a possible D gene (5 bases). Germline V CDR1 and CDR2: SGHDN, FVKESK. The V end lost 3 bases, the J end lost 7 bases, and 16 bases lay between the germline ends. The CDR3 runs 15 residues.

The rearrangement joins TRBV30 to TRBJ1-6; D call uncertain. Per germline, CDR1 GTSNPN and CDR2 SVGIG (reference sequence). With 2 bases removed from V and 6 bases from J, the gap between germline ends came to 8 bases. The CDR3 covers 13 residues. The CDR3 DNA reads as TGTGCCTGGAGTCGGGCAATTAATTCACCCCTCCACTTT. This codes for CAWSRAINSPLHF.

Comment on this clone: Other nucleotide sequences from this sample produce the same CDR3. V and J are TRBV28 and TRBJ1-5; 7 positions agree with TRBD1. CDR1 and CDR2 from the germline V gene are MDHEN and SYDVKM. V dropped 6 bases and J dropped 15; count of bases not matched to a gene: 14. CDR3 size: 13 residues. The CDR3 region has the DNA TGTGCCAGCAGACCCACTAACAGGGGCCCCTCGCATTTT. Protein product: CASRPTNRGPSHF.

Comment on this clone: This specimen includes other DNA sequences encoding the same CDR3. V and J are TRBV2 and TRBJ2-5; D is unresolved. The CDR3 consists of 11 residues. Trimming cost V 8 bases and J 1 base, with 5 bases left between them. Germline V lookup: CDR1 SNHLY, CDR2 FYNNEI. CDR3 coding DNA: TGTGCCAGCGGGGTCCAAGAGACCCAGTACTTC. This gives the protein CASGVQETQYF.

CDR3 protein: CASSLNPTDNEQFF. DNA of the CDR3: TGTGCCAGCAGCTTAAACCCGACGGACAATGAGCAGTTCTTC. The chain joins TRBV11-2 to TRBJ2-1, with D unresolved. V gave up 2 bases and J gave up 5 bases, with 10 bases separating them. This CDR3 is 14 amino acids long. Germline V gene data show CDR1 as SGHAT and CDR2 as FQNNGV.

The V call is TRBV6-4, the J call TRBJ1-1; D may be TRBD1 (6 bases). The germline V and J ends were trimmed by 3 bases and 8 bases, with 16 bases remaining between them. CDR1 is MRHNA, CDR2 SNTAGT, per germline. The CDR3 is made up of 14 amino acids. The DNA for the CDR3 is TGTGCCAGCAGTGAAGAGTGGGGGGCGGGAGAAGCTTTCTTT. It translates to CASSEEWGAGEAFF.

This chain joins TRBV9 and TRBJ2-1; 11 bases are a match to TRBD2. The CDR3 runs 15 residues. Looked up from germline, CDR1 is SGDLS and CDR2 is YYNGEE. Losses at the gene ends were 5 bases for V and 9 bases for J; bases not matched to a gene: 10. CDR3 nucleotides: TGTGCCAGCAGTGCATCACTAGCGGGAGACATTGAGCAGTTCTTC. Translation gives CASSASLAGDIEQFF.

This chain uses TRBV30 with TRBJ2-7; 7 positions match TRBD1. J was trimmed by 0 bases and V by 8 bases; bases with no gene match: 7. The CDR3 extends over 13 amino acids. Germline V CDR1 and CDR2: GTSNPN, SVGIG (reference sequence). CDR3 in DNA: TGTGCCGCTCACCGGGACAGCTCCTACGAGCAGTACTTC. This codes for CAAHRDSSYEQYF.

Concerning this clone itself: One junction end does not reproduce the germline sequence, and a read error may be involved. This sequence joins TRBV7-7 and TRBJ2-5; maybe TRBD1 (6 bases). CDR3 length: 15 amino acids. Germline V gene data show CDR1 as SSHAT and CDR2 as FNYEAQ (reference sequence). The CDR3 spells CASSSLQGSGETQYF. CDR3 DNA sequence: TGTGCTAGCAGCTCCCTCCAGGGGAGTGGAGAGACCCAGTACTTC.

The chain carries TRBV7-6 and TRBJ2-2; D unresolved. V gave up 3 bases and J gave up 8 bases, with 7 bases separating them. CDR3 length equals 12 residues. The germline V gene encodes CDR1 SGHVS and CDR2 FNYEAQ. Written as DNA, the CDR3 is TGTGCCAGCAGCTTGGGTCAGGGGGAGCTGTTTTTT. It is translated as CASSLGQGELFF.

The CDR3 is CASNLGVNTGELFF. CDR3 DNA: TGTGCCAGCAATCTCGGGGTGAACACCGGGGAGCTGTTTTTT. V usage is TRBV11-2 and J usage is TRBJ2-2; D possibly corresponds to TRBD2 (5 bases). The germline V gene encodes CDR1 SGHAT and CDR2 FQNNGV. The CDR3 sequence is 14 residues long. V was pared by 7 bases and J by 1 base, with 10 bases between.

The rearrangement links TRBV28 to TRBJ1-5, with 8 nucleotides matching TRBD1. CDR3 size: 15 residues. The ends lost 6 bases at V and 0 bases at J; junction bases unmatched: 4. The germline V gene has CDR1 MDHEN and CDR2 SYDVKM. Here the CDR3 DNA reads TGTGCCAGCAGCCATGGACAGGGTAGCAATCAGCCCCAGCATTTT. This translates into CASSHGQGSNQPQHF.

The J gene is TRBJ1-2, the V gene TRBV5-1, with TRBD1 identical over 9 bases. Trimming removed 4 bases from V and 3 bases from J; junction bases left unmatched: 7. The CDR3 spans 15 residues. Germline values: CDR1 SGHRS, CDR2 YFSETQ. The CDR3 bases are TGCGCCAGCAGCATCCAGACAGGGGGTTACTATGGCTACACCTTC. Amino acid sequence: CASSIQTGGYYGYTF.

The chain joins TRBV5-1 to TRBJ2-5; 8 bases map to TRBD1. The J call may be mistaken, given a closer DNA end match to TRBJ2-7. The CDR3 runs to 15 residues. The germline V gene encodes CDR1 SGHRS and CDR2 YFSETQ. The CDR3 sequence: CASSLSRGRFYEQYF. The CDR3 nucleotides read TGCGCCAGCAGCTTAAGCAGGGGGCGCTTCTACGAGCAGTACTTC.

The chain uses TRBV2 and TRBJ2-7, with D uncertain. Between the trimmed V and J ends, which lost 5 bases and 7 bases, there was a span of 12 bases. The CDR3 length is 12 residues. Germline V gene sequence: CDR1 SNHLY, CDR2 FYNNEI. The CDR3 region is CASSWSLGEQYF. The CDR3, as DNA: TGTGCCAGCAGTTGGTCCCTGGGGGAGCAGTACTTC. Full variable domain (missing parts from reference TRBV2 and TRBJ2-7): EPEVTQTPSHQVTQMGQEVILRCVPISNHLYFYWYRQILGQKVEFLVSFYNNEISEKSEIFDDQFSVERPDGSNFTLKIRSTKLEDSAMYFCASSWSLGEQYFGPGTRLTVT.

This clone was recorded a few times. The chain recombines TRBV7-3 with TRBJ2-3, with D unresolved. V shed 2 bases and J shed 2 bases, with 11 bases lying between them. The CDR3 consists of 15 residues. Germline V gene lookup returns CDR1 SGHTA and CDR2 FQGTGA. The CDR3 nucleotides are TGTGCCAGCAGCTTATCCGTCGCTACCACAGATACGCAGTATTTT. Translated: CASSLSVATTDTQYF.

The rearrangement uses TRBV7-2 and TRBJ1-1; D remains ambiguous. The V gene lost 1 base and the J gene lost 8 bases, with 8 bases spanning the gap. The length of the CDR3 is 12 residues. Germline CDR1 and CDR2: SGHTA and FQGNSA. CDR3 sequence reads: CASSLDNREAFF. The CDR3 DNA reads TGTGCCAGCAGCTTAGATAACCGCGAAGCTTTCTTT. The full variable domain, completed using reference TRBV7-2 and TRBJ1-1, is GAGVSQSPSNKVTEKGKDVELRCDPISGHTALYWYRQSLGQGLEFLIYFQGNSAPDKSGLPSDRFSAERTGGSVSTLTIQRTQQEDSAVYLCASSLDNREAFFGQGTRLTVV.

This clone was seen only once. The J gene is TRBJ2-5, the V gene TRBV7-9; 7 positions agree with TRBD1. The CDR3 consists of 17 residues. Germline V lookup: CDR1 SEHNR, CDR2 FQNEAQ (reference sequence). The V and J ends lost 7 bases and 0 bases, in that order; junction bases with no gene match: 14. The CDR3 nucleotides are TGTGCCAGCACCACAGGGGACAGAAAGACATACCAAGAGACCCAGTACTTC. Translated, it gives CASTTGDRKTYQETQYF. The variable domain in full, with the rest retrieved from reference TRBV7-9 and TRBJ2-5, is DTGVSQNPRHKITKRGQNVTFRCDPISEHNRLYWYRQTLGQGPEFLTYFQNEAQLEKSRLLSDRFSAERPKGSFSTLEIQRTEQGDSAMYLCASTTGDRKTYQETQYFGPGTRLLVL.

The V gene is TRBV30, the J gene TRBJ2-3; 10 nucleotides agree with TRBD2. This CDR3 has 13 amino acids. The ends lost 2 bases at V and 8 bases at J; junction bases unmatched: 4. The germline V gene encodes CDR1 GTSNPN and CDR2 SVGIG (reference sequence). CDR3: CAWSSGRAPTQYF. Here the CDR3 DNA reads TGTGCCTGGAGTAGCGGGAGGGCCCCTACGCAGTATTTT.

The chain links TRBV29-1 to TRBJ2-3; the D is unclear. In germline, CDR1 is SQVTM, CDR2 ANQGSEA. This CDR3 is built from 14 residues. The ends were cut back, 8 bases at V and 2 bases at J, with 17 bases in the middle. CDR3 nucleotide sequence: TGCAGCACTTCCAAGGTGTCGTACACAGATACGCAGTATTTT. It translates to CSTSKVSYTDTQYF.

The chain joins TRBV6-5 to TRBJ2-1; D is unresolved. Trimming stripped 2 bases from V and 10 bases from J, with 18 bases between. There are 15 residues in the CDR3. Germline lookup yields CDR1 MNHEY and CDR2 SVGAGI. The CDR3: CASSYEGHSRGEQFF. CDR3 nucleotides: TGTGCCAGCAGTTACGAAGGCCACTCCAGAGGAGAGCAGTTCTTC.

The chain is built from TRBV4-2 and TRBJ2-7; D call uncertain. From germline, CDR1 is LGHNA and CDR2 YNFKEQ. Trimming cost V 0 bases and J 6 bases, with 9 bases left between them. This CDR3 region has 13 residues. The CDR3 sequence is CASSQDGYVEQYF. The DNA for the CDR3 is TGTGCCAGCAGCCAAGATGGATACGTCGAGCAGTACTTC.

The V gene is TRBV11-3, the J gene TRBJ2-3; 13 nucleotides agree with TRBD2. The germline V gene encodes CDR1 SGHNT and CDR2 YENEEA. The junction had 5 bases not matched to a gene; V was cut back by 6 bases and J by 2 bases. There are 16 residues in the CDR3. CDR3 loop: CASRPGLAGVTDTQYF. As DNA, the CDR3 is TGTGCCAGCAGACCCGGACTAGCGGGAGTCACAGATACGCAGTATTTT.

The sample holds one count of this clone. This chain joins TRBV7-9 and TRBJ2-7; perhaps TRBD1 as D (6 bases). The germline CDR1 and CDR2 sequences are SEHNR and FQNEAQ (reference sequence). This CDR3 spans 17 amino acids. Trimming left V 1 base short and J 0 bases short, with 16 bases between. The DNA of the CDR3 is TGTGCCAGCAGCTTAGAACATTGGGGGCCCTACTCCTACGAGCAGTACTTC. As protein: CASSLEHWGPYSYEQYF.

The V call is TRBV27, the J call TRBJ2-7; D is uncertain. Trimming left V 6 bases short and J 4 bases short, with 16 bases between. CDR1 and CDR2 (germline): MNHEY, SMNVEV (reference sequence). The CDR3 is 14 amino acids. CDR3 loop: CASSPTRQRYEQYF. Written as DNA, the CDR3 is TGTGCCAGCAGCCCTACACGGCAGAGATACGAGCAGTACTTC.

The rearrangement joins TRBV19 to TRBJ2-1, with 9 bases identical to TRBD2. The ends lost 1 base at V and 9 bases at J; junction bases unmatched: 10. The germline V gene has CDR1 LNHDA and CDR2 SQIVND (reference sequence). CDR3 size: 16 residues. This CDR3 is CASSIGPDSGRGEQFF. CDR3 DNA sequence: TGTGCCAGTAGTATAGGCCCAGATAGCGGGAGAGGTGAGCAGTTCTTC. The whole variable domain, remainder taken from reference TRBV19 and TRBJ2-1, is DGGITQSPKYLFRKEGQNVTLSCEQNLNHDAMYWYRQDPGQGLRLIYYSQIVNDFQKGDIAEGYSVSREKKESFPLTVTSAQKNPTAFYLCASSIGPDSGRGEQFFGPGTRLTVL.